This T cell receptor beta chain was obtained from a study of graft-versus-host responses after intestinal transplantation. Overall study findings and caveats: Detection of GvH clones occurred in recipient marrow, and some had their first appearance in ileum or blood.

Remarks on this clone: The antigen remains unidentified.

The CDR3 is 15 amino acids. Germline V gene sequence: CDR1 MGHDK, CDR2 SYGVNS. V lost 3 bases and J lost 0, with 9 bases in between. Produced via immunoSEQ multiplex PCR; TCRdb's table is partial and in-frame only. This table holds roughly 130,000 clones, around 90% found once. The receptor was derived from a human donor who received an intestinal transplant. The sample was unstimulated CD4+ T cells sorted from spleen or lymph node cells, taken before intestinal transplant. The chain uses TRBV25-1 and TRBJ1-3; D not resolved. CDR3 amino acids: CASSDWGNSGNTIYF. CDR3 nucleotides: TGTGCCAGCAGTGATTGGGGAAACTCTGGAAACACCATATATTTT.